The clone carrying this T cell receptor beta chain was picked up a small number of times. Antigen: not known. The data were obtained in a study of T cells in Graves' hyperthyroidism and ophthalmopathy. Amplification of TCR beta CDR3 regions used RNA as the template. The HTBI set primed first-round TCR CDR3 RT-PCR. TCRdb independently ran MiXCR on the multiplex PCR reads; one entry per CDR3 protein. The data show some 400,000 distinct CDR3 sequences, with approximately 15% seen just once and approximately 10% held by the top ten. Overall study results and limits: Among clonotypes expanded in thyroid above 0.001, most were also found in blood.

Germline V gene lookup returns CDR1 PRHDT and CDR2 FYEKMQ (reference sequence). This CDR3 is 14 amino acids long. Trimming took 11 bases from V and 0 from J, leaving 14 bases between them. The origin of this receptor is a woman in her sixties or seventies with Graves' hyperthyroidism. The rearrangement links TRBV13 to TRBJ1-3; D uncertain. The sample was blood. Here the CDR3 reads CAAKPRLSGNTIYF. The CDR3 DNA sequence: TGTGCCGCGAAGCCCAGGCTCTCTGGAAACACCATATATTTT.